This TCR beta chain was recovered during a study of OX40 agonist ivuxolimab in advanced cancers. Study-level background: Intravenous ivuxolimab was administered to patients every 2 weeks at 0.01 to 10 mg/kg. Mean age roughly 65 years, range about 23 to 80; about 85% male. Study results and caveats: The expanded peripheral T cells' antigen specificity was not determined. CD8+ T cells (on average) carried more expanded clones than CD4+ T cells.

The V gene lost 6 bases and the J gene lost 4 bases, with 12 bases spanning the gap. In germline, CDR1 is SQVTM, CDR2 ANQGSEA. The CDR3 is 12 residues long. A remark on this clone: Antigen unknown.

TCRdb keeps only in-frame clones here, not all; method: immunoSEQ multiplex PCR. The sample includes about 58,000 clones, more than 80% of them seen just once. Sequences were derived from CD4+ or CD8+ T cells sorted from blood, sampled in a trial of the OX40 agonist ivuxolimab. The sequence came from an adult with an advanced solid tumor such as melanoma, head and neck, liver or kidney cancer. This chain links TRBV29-1 with TRBJ1-2; possibly TRBD1 for D (5 bases). CDR3 in DNA: TGCAGCGTAGGAGACGGGGGCTATGGCTACACCTTC. This encodes CSVGDGGYGYTF.